This TCR beta chain was obtained from a study of molecular identifiers for immune sequencing clone quantification. Study-level findings and limits: In naive cells, clones above 20 RNA copies held under 1% of molecules, whereas in effector cells they held over 97%. Because of identical TCR molecules sharing a barcode, sizes of highly expanded clones could be underestimated.

TCRdb passed the PCR reads through MiXCR, listing each CDR3 protein once. The table records fewer than 350,000 distinct CDR3 sequences, over 20% of them present only once. Naive CD8 T cells were FACS-sorted by CD8+CD4-CCR7+CD45RA+ markers. With regard to this clonotype: The antigen remains unidentified. Germline is not matched at one junction end, which may reflect a read error.

This clonotype was sampled from a human donor in good health. Some libraries in this study had Jurkat cell RNA spiked in. Source material: naive CD8+ T cells from blood, with Jurkat cell RNA spiked in. This sample's subset: FACS-sorted CD8+CD4-CCR7+CD45RA+ naive T cells.

The CDR3 sequence: CASSLAGQGSQYF. The CDR3 nucleotides are TGTGCCAGCAGCTTGGCTGGACAGGGATCTCAGTACTTC. The J gene is TRBJ2-7, the V gene TRBV5-3, with TRBD1 matching over 8 bases. TRBV5-3 is classed as an ORF, of uncertain function. The CDR3 contains 13 residues.